This TCR beta chain comes out of a study of control samples from healthy donors and cancer patients. J lost 0 bases, V lost 4 bases, and 3 bases had no gene match. Germline V CDR1 and CDR2: SGHRS, YFSETQ. The CDR3 covers 16 residues. The method was immunoSEQ multiplex PCR; TCRdb's version includes in-frame clones alone and lacks a portion of them. The sample lists about 51,000 clones, around nine tenths occurring once. V usage is TRBV5-1 and J usage is TRBJ2-1; 11 bases are a match to TRBD2. The sequenced material came from PBMCs. The origin of this receptor is a man aged 45-60 years with head and neck cancer. The CDR3 bases are TGCGCCAGCAGCACGGGGACTAGCGGCTCCTACAATGAGCAGTTCTTC. Residues: CASSTGTSGSYNEQFF. The variable domain in full, completed from reference TRBV5-1 and TRBJ2-1, reads KAGVTQTPRYLIKTRGQQVTLSCSPISGHRSVSWYQQTPGQGLQFLFEYFSETQRNKGNFPGRFSGRQFSNSRSEMNVSTLELGDSALYLCASSTGTSGSYNEQFFGPGTRLTVL.